A single count supports the clone carrying this T cell receptor (beta chain). The data originate from a study of blood T cell repertoires in COVID-19. Study in general: PBMCs, B-cell-depleted T cells, or T cells provided the cDNA or gDNA that made up the material.

Per the original methods: Estimates of nucleated cell counts were drawn from the amplification of reference gene primers. Method: immunoSEQ multiplex PCR; TCRdb's copy keeps in-frame clones and lacks some. The DNA gave D and trimming, while V, J and clone size come from that table. This sample has about 300,000 clones; over 85% occur once, and the top ten carry less than 2%. V was pared by 3 bases and J by 2 bases, with 5 bases of the junction left unmatched. This CDR3 comprises 15 residues. Per the germline V gene, CDR1 is SGHRS and CDR2 is YFSETQ. The sequence was collected from a woman aged 25 to 39 with COVID-19, enrolled during active disease. The sequenced material came from peripheral blood. The chain couples TRBV5-1 to TRBJ1-2; TRBD1 matches at 9 bases. CDR3 sequence: CASSSRDRANYGYTF. The CDR3 nucleotides are TGCGCCAGCAGCTCCAGGGACAGGGCAAACTATGGCTACACCTTC.